This T cell receptor (beta chain) was sequenced for a study of cytomegalovirus exposure and HLA in healthy donors. A remark on this clone: Antigen specificity is unknown.

PCR employed 60 Vbeta and 13 Jbeta primers. Clones were read by immunoSEQ multiplex PCR, and TCRdb kept only the in-frame ones, dropping some. The table has fewer than 150,000 clones, around 75% seen once. The V and J ends lost 0 bases and 6 bases respectively, with 8 bases between them. This CDR3 has 14 residues. Germline lookup yields CDR1 MNHNY and CDR2 SVGAGI (reference sequence). Overall study results and limits: About 87% or about 30% of the time was how often most TCR beta V segments were productive, according to an earlier analysis. Several of the most significant clusters appeared linked to common viral pathogens, based on a later analysis. Across all donors, roughly uniform sequencing depth was an assumption of the presence/absence analyses.

V gene TRBV6-6 combines with J gene TRBJ1-4; possibly TRBD1 for D (5 bases). The specimen was PBMCs. The receptor was derived from a man aged 25-40 years in good health and CMV-seronegative. The DNA of the CDR3 is TGTGCCAGCAGTTACTCAGGCAGGGATGAAAAACTGTTTTTT. This translates into CASSYSGRDEKLFF.